This T cell receptor (beta chain) was recovered during a study of vaccination and CD4 T cells after COVID-19. Study-level background: A CEFX pool, an HIV-1 Nef pool, or else no peptide went into the control cultures.

The V gene lost 4 bases and the J gene lost 2 bases, with 23 bases spanning the gap. Germline lookup yields CDR1 SGHKS and CDR2 YYEKEE (reference sequence). CDR3 size: 18 residues. Sequencing of the DNA from cultured CD4+ T cells was carried out with the Oncomine TCR Beta short-read assay. Genomic DNA extraction was carried out from cultured CD4+ T cells. TCRdb reanalysed the PCR reads using MiXCR and keeps one entry per CDR3 protein. The table shows around 9,100 distinct CDR3 sequences, with about 35% occurring only once. The treatment here: approximately nine-day PBMC culture with coronavirus spike peptide pools or control peptides (ViraFEST assay). The unexposed donor gave CD4+ T cells before the COVID-19 pandemic (2011-2018). Turning to this clonotype: Its antigen remains unknown.

Sequenced sample: CD4+ T cells from blood, cultured in vitro. The chain joins TRBV5-5 to TRBJ2-3; tentatively, D is TRBD1 or TRBD2 (5 bases each). The receptor was derived from a human donor in good health. CDR3 in amino acids: CASSPGAGGNGNTDTQYF. CDR3 coding DNA: TGTGCCAGCAGCCCCGGGGCAGGAGGAAATGGAAACACAGATACGCAGTATTTT.